Many counts were recorded for the clone carrying this TCR beta chain. The antigen is undetermined. Trimming removed 6 bases at V and 4 bases at J, with 12 bases between. The CDR3 totals 13 residues. This sample is part of a study of T-cell reconstitution after alpha-beta-depleted transplantation in children. Study-wide results and caveats: TCRbeta diversity was high at day 60 in some patients (a result of surviving recipient T cells and thymic progenitors). Reportedly, roughly two months post-transplant, alpha-beta T cells arose from several hundred expanded graft clones. When one year had passed after transplant, most T-cell counts and diversity came from newly produced T cells.

The TCRbeta library was prepared with unique molecular identifiers. One entry per CDR3 protein, called by TCRdb with MiXCR from the PCR reads. The data hold over 200,000 distinct CDR3 sequences, with about 11% observed a single time. The rearrangement links TRBV12-3 or TRBV12-4 to TRBJ1-1, with a tentative D call TRBD1 (6 bases). This sequence was found in a child younger than two with acute myeloid leukemia, due to receive a stem cell transplant. The specimen comprised PBMCs, sampled before TCRalphabeta/CD19-depleted stem cell transplant. The CDR3 reads CASSLKGGTEAFF. The CDR3 nucleotides read TGTGCCAGCAGCCTTAAGGGGGGCACTGAAGCTTTCTTT.